This T cell receptor beta chain was found in a study of control samples from healthy donors and cancer patients. Data came from immunoSEQ multiplex PCR; TCRdb stores just in-frame clones and leaves some out. The sample carries about 130,000 clones, about 92% recorded once. The receptor was isolated from a man in his forties or fifties with head and neck cancer. Sequenced input: PBMCs.

The CDR3 DNA follows: TGTGCCACCAGTGAGGCAGGGGGCGAAGCTTTCTTT. Its translation is CATSEAGGEAFF. The rearrangement joins TRBV24-1 to TRBJ1-1, with 8 nucleotides matching TRBD1. V trimming: 4 bases; J trimming: 8 bases; junction bases outside the gene matches: 2. The CDR3 is 12 amino acids. Per the germline V gene, CDR1 is KGHDR and CDR2 is SFDVKD.